These T cell receptor beta chains were read from a single sample in a study of early T cells in non-severe SARS-CoV-2 infection. Via MiXCR, TCRdb re-called the 5' RACE reads, giving one row per CDR3 protein. The sample consists of roughly 28,000 distinct CDR3 sequences, about 5% of them appearing once. Sequencing used whole blood. Every receptor here comes from an adult who was a healthcare worker with PCR-confirmed SARS-CoV-2 infection or an uninfected control (not recorded which). The CDR3 runs from the conserved cysteine through the conserved F or W. The order of the fields is V gene, D gene, J gene, clone size, CDR3 protein, CDR3 DNA. The D gene is left open where the match is weak. Clone size is not always given. Where it is, it says once, few, many or a class for expanded clones.

v_call: TRBV12-3/TRBV12-4
d_call: NA
j_call: TRBJ2-2
clone_size: few
cdr3_aa: CATKRGAGELFF
cdr3_nt: TGTGCCACCAAAAGGGGTGCAGGGGAGCTGTTTTTT

v_call: TRBV18
d_call: TRBD1
j_call: TRBJ2-3
clone_size: many
cdr3_aa: CASSPLGTGRPDTQYF
cdr3_nt: TGTGCCAGCTCACCCTTGGGGACAGGGAGACCAGATACGCAGTATTTT

v_call: TRBV10-3
d_call: NA
j_call: TRBJ2-5
clone_size: few
cdr3_aa: CAIGEKTQYF
cdr3_nt: TGTGCCATCGGGGAAAAGACCCAGTACTTC

v_call: TRBV27
d_call: TRBD1
j_call: TRBJ2-7
clone_size: many
cdr3_aa: CASSSGQGMSYEQYF
cdr3_nt: TGTGCCAGCAGTTCCGGACAGGGGATGTCCTACGAGCAGTACTTC

v_call: TRBV6-1
d_call: TRBD1
j_call: TRBJ2-1
clone_size: few
cdr3_aa: CASSAGQGHGEQFF
cdr3_nt: TGTGCCAGCAGCGCCGGACAGGGGCACGGTGAGCAGTTCTTC

v_call: TRBV5-1
d_call: NA
j_call: TRBJ2-1
clone_size: many
cdr3_aa: CASSLWAAASYNEQFF
cdr3_nt: TGCGCCAGCAGCTTGTGGGCAGCAGCCTCCTACAATGAGCAGTTCTTC

v_call: TRBV7-9
d_call: NA
j_call: TRBJ2-7
clone_size: few
cdr3_aa: CASRVPYEQYF
cdr3_nt: TGTGCCAGCAGGGTACCCTACGAGCAGTACTTC

v_call: TRBV3-1
d_call: NA
j_call: TRBJ1-5
clone_size: many
cdr3_aa: CASSQDPGQPQHF
cdr3_nt: TGTGCCAGCAGCCAAGATCCCGGACAGCCCCAGCATTTT

v_call: TRBV20-1
d_call: NA
j_call: TRBJ1-1
clone_size: many
cdr3_aa: CSARVQGRHTEAFF
cdr3_nt: TGCAGTGCTAGAGTCCAGGGGAGGCACACTGAAGCTTTCTTT

v_call: TRBV5-4
d_call: NA
j_call: TRBJ2-3
clone_size: few
cdr3_aa: CASSLSRNTQYF
cdr3_nt: TGTGCCAGCAGCTTGTCGAGAAATACGCAGTATTTT

v_call: TRBV27
d_call: NA
j_call: TRBJ1-2
clone_size: NA
cdr3_aa: CASSLTGAGYGYTF
cdr3_nt: TGTGCCAGCAGTTTAACGGGGGCTGGTTATGGCTACACCTTC

v_call: TRBV5-1
d_call: NA
j_call: TRBJ2-7
clone_size: many
cdr3_aa: CASSFDRPYEQYF
cdr3_nt: TGCGCCAGCAGCTTTGACAGGCCCTACGAGCAGTACTTC

v_call: TRBV20-1
d_call: TRBD2
j_call: TRBJ2-3
clone_size: few
cdr3_aa: CSARDLRERPDTQYF
cdr3_nt: TGCAGTGCTAGAGATCTGCGGGAGAGGCCGGATACGCAGTATTTT

v_call: TRBV11-3
d_call: NA
j_call: TRBJ2-1
clone_size: few
cdr3_aa: CASSPGRTPGDEQFF
cdr3_nt: TGTGCCAGCAGCCCCGGACGGACCCCCGGGGATGAGCAGTTCTTC

v_call: TRBV7-2
d_call: NA
j_call: TRBJ2-5
clone_size: many
cdr3_aa: CASSFLGQLQETQYF
cdr3_nt: TGTGCCAGCAGCTTCTTAGGACAGCTCCAAGAGACCCAGTACTTC

v_call: TRBV7-2
d_call: NA
j_call: TRBJ2-2
clone_size: NA
cdr3_aa: CASSLVRGELFF
cdr3_nt: TGTGCCAGCAGCTTAGTGCGGGGGGAGCTGTTTTTT

v_call: TRBV10-3
d_call: TRBD2
j_call: TRBJ2-5
clone_size: many
cdr3_aa: CAISESAIAGGETQYF
cdr3_nt: TGTGCCATCAGTGAGTCGGCAATAGCGGGAGGAGAGACCCAGTACTTC

v_call: TRBV7-9
d_call: TRBD1
j_call: TRBJ2-3
clone_size: many
cdr3_aa: CASSLAPGQDTDTQYF
cdr3_nt: TGTGCCAGCAGCTTAGCCCCCGGACAGGATACAGATACGCAGTATTTT

v_call: TRBV7-9
d_call: NA
j_call: TRBJ1-4
clone_size: few
cdr3_aa: CASSLGTVTTNEKLFF
cdr3_nt: TGTGCCAGCAGCCTAGGGACGGTAACAACTAATGAAAAACTGTTTTTT

v_call: TRBV2
d_call: NA
j_call: TRBJ2-1
clone_size: many
cdr3_aa: CASSPRGAWGTYNEQFF
cdr3_nt: TGTGCCAGCAGTCCTCGAGGCGCTTGGGGGACCTACAATGAGCAGTTCTTC

v_call: TRBV12-3/TRBV12-4
d_call: NA
j_call: TRBJ2-7
clone_size: few
cdr3_aa: CASSLDRLSSYEQYF
cdr3_nt: TGTGCCAGCAGCCTCGACAGGCTGAGCTCCTACGAGCAGTACTTC

v_call: TRBV7-9
d_call: NA
j_call: TRBJ1-4
clone_size: many
cdr3_aa: CASSLTGRTNEKLFF
cdr3_nt: TGTGCCAGCAGCTTAACAGGAAGAACTAATGAAAAACTGTTTTTT

v_call: TRBV6-1
d_call: NA
j_call: TRBJ2-7
clone_size: many
cdr3_aa: CASSRQGYEQYF
cdr3_nt: TGTGCCAGCAGTCGGCAGGGTTACGAGCAGTACTTC

v_call: TRBV29-1
d_call: NA
j_call: TRBJ1-2
clone_size: many
cdr3_aa: CSVPGPQGSTKTGYTF
cdr3_nt: TGCAGCGTTCCCGGGCCCCAGGGTTCGACCAAGACGGGCTACACCTTC

v_call: TRBV7-2
d_call: TRBD1
j_call: TRBJ1-2
clone_size: medium-sized
cdr3_aa: CASTRDRGQDGYTF
cdr3_nt: TGTGCCAGCACCAGGGACAGGGGTCAGGATGGCTACACCTTC

v_call: TRBV6-1
d_call: TRBD2
j_call: TRBJ2-3
clone_size: NA
cdr3_aa: CASSEPGLVRDTQYF
cdr3_nt: TGTGCCAGCAGTGAACCGGGACTAGTTAGAGATACGCAGTATTTT

v_call: TRBV7-9
d_call: NA
j_call: TRBJ2-2
clone_size: NA
cdr3_aa: CASSFSTGQTPLRELFF
cdr3_nt: TGTGCCAGCAGCTTTTCGACAGGCCAAACACCTCTCCGGGAGCTGTTTTTT

v_call: TRBV19
d_call: TRBD1
j_call: TRBJ2-1
clone_size: NA
cdr3_aa: CASSRPRTGGKGEQFF
cdr3_nt: TGTGCCAGTAGTAGGCCCCGCACAGGGGGCAAGGGTGAGCAGTTCTTC

v_call: TRBV4-3
d_call: NA
j_call: TRBJ2-1
clone_size: many
cdr3_aa: CASSRELRGNEQFF
cdr3_nt: TGCGCCAGCAGCCGCGAACTAAGGGGCAATGAGCAGTTCTTC

v_call: TRBV12-3/TRBV12-4
d_call: NA
j_call: TRBJ1-1
clone_size: NA
cdr3_aa: CASSFTSLNTEAFF
cdr3_nt: TGTGCCAGCAGTTTTACGTCCCTGAACACTGAAGCTTTCTTT

v_call: TRBV5-5
d_call: NA
j_call: TRBJ1-1
clone_size: many
cdr3_aa: CASSFRAANTEAFF
cdr3_nt: TGTGCCAGCAGCTTCAGGGCCGCGAACACTGAAGCTTTCTTT

v_call: TRBV11-2
d_call: TRBD1
j_call: TRBJ2-1
clone_size: many
cdr3_aa: CASSFHRGRNEQFF
cdr3_nt: TGTGCCAGCAGCTTCCACAGGGGGCGGAATGAGCAGTTCTTC

v_call: TRBV10-2
d_call: NA
j_call: TRBJ2-3
clone_size: NA
cdr3_aa: CASSDHRTTDTQYF
cdr3_nt: TGCGCCAGCAGTGACCATCGAACCACAGATACGCAGTATTTT

v_call: TRBV28
d_call: TRBD2
j_call: TRBJ2-1
clone_size: many
cdr3_aa: CASSLFGTSGSNEQFF
cdr3_nt: TGTGCCAGCAGTCTTTTTGGGACTAGCGGGAGCAATGAGCAGTTCTTC

v_call: TRBV6-5
d_call: TRBD2
j_call: TRBJ2-1
clone_size: many
cdr3_aa: CASRYDYGGRQNEQFF
cdr3_nt: TGTGCCAGCAGATACGACTATGGCGGGAGGCAAAATGAGCAGTTCTTC

v_call: TRBV19
d_call: NA
j_call: TRBJ2-1
clone_size: many
cdr3_aa: CASSEYYNEQFF
cdr3_nt: TGTGCCAGTAGCGAATATTACAATGAGCAGTTCTTC

v_call: TRBV6-6
d_call: NA
j_call: TRBJ1-1
clone_size: few
cdr3_aa: CAGSRGDTEAFF
cdr3_nt: TGTGCCGGGTCGCGGGGGGATACTGAAGCTTTCTTT

v_call: TRBV18
d_call: TRBD1
j_call: TRBJ1-6
clone_size: many
cdr3_aa: CASSPNRDRNSPLHF
cdr3_nt: TGTGCCAGCTCACCTAACCGGGACAGAAATTCACCCCTCCACTTT

v_call: TRBV4-3
d_call: NA
j_call: TRBJ2-7
clone_size: many
cdr3_aa: CASSQDMQYVVGGEQYF
cdr3_nt: TGCGCCAGCAGCCAAGATATGCAGTATGTCGTGGGGGGCGAGCAGTACTTC

v_call: TRBV6-5
d_call: TRBD2
j_call: TRBJ2-4
clone_size: many
cdr3_aa: CASSSSGGLTIQYF
cdr3_nt: TGTGCCAGCAGTTCGAGCGGGGGATTAACCATTCAGTACTTC

v_call: TRBV20-1
d_call: TRBD1
j_call: TRBJ2-5
clone_size: few
cdr3_aa: CSARAIQGARETQYF
cdr3_nt: TGCAGTGCTAGAGCGATACAGGGGGCGCGGGAGACCCAGTACTTC

v_call: TRBV5-1
d_call: TRBD1
j_call: TRBJ2-2
clone_size: NA
cdr3_aa: CASSLGQAGELFF
cdr3_nt: TGCGCCAGCAGCCTTGGACAGGCCGGGGAGCTGTTTTTT

v_call: TRBV6-5
d_call: NA
j_call: TRBJ1-6
clone_size: many
cdr3_aa: CASSYSQGVSLHF
cdr3_nt: TGTGCCAGCAGTTACTCGCAGGGCGTATCCCTCCACTTT

v_call: TRBV5-4
d_call: NA
j_call: TRBJ2-7
clone_size: few
cdr3_aa: CASSLGQGYNEQYF
cdr3_nt: TGTGCCAGCAGCTTGGGGCAGGGGTATAACGAGCAGTACTTC

v_call: TRBV5-1
d_call: NA
j_call: TRBJ2-2
clone_size: NA
cdr3_aa: CASSLDAGELFF
cdr3_nt: TGCGCCAGCAGCCTAGATGCCGGGGAGCTGTTTTTT

v_call: TRBV29-1
d_call: NA
j_call: TRBJ2-5
clone_size: NA
cdr3_aa: CSVDEETQYF
cdr3_nt: TGCAGCGTTGATGAGGAGACCCAGTACTTC

v_call: TRBV27
d_call: TRBD1
j_call: TRBJ2-7
clone_size: many
cdr3_aa: CASSPRDRVGYEQYF
cdr3_nt: TGTGCCAGCAGTCCTCGGGACAGGGTAGGCTACGAGCAGTACTTC

v_call: TRBV29-1
d_call: NA
j_call: TRBJ2-7
clone_size: many
cdr3_aa: CSVEEFTGGEDEQYF
cdr3_nt: TGCAGCGTTGAAGAGTTTACAGGGGGGGAAGACGAGCAGTACTTC

v_call: TRBV3-1
d_call: TRBD2
j_call: TRBJ2-1
clone_size: many
cdr3_aa: CASSQDRAGGPRNEQFF
cdr3_nt: TGTGCCAGCAGCCAAGATAGAGCGGGAGGGCCGCGGAATGAGCAGTTCTTC

v_call: TRBV12-3/TRBV12-4
d_call: NA
j_call: TRBJ1-2
clone_size: medium-sized
cdr3_aa: CASSLGQGQVSGYTF
cdr3_nt: TGTGCCAGCAGTTTAGGTCAGGGGCAGGTATCTGGCTACACCTTC

v_call: TRBV6-5
d_call: NA
j_call: TRBJ2-3
clone_size: NA
cdr3_aa: CASSYRTTSTDTQYF
cdr3_nt: TGTGCCAGCAGTTACCGGACCACAAGCACAGATACGCAGTATTTT

v_call: TRBV29-1
d_call: NA
j_call: TRBJ1-4
clone_size: many
cdr3_aa: CSVVNATNEKLFF
cdr3_nt: TGCAGCGTTGTAAATGCAACTAATGAAAAACTGTTTTTT

v_call: TRBV20-1
d_call: NA
j_call: TRBJ2-1
clone_size: NA
cdr3_aa: CSARDAGNEQFF
cdr3_nt: TGCAGTGCTAGAGACGCGGGCAATGAGCAGTTCTTC